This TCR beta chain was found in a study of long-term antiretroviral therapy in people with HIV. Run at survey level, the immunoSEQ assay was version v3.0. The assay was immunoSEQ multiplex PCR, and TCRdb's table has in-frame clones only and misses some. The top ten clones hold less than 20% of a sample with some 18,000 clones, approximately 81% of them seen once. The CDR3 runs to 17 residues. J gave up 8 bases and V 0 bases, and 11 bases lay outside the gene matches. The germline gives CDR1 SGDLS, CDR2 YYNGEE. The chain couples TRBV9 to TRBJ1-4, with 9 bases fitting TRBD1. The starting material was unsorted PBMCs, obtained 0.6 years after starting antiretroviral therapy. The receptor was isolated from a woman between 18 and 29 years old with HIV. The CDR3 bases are TGTGCCAGCAGCGTAGAGGGGGGGGGACAGGGAACCGAAAAACTGTTTTTT. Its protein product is CASSVEGGGQGTEKLFF.